This TCR beta chain came from a study of blood T cells in healthy people across ages. Study-level findings and limits: Per-million-T-cell TCR beta diversity fell roughly linearly with age. Higher diversity, along with more naive CD4+ cells, distinguished long-lived donors from aged donors.

Of note for this clonotype: Its specificity is unknown.

The second PCR ran about 7 to 12 cycles with a sample-barcoded 5' primer and J-beta primers. Each CDR3 protein gets one entry after TCRdb re-called the 5' RACE reads with MiXCR. Here the sample spans around 1,600,000 distinct CDR3 sequences, around 40% being singletons. The CDR3 has 13 residues. Trimming took off 4 bases at V and 14 bases at J, with 22 bases between the two ends. Germline loops: CDR1 SQVTM, CDR2 ANQGSEA. The receptor's source is a woman aged 18-29 years in good health. The chain joins TRBV29-1 to TRBJ2-3; D is ambiguous. Input material: blood. The DNA for the CDR3 is TGCAGCGTTGGAGCAGGTCAGGCTTTCTTATCGTATTTT. Translated: CSVGAGQAFLSYF.